This T cell receptor (beta chain) was sequenced in a study of T-cell reconstitution after alpha-beta-depleted transplantation in children. It was with unique molecular identifiers that the TCRbeta library was prepared. TCRdb re-analysed the PCR reads in MiXCR, keeping a single row per CDR3 protein. Among roughly 120,000 distinct CDR3 sequences, 10% to 13% were seen once, and the ten largest hold 34%. Trimming at V came to 4 bases and at J to 3 bases, leaving 7 bases not matched to a gene. The germline CDR1 and CDR2 sequences are SGHRS and YFSETQ. CDR3 length: 14 residues. The study's findings and limits: About two months after transplant, alpha-beta T cells reportedly came from several hundred expanded graft clones.

A word on this clonotype: Its target is not known.

The specimen was PBMCs, collected before TCRalphabeta/CD19-depleted stem cell transplant. The receptor was derived from a boy younger than 10 with acute lymphoblastic leukemia, due to receive a stem cell transplant. The chain joins TRBV5-1 to TRBJ2-7; 7 nucleotides match TRBD2. The CDR3 here is CASSLKRDSYEQYF. DNA for the CDR3: TGCGCCAGCAGCCTAAAGCGGGATAGCTACGAGCAGTACTTC.